The clone carrying this T cell receptor (beta chain) was detected once. The data are from a study of T cell clones after liver transplantation. Profiled with immunoSEQ multiplex PCR; TCRdb holds only in-frame clones, not every one. Altogether some 110,000 clones are present, roughly nine tenths being singletons, with the ten largest covering more than 0.8%. The CDR3 length is 17 residues. The germline V and J ends were trimmed by 4 bases and 0 bases, with 16 bases remaining between them. Per germline, CDR1 MDHEN and CDR2 SYDVKM. The chain carries TRBV28 and TRBJ1-3; D remains unclear. The material sequenced was CD4+ T cells from blood, taken 12 months after liver transplant. This sequence originates from a human patient who received a liver transplant. The T cells may partly be graft donor cells. The CDR3 DNA is TGTGCCAGCAGTTCCTTAAGGACGGGAGACTCTGGAAACACCATATATTTT. Translated, it gives CASSSLRTGDSGNTIYF. The full variable domain, in which reference TRBV28 and TRBJ1-3 provide the parts outside the CDR3, is DVKVTQSSRYLVKRTGEKVFLECVQDMDHENMFWYRQDPGLGLRLIYFSYDVKMKEKGDIPEGYSVSREKKERFSLILESASTNQTSMYLCASSSLRTGDSGNTIYFGEGSWLTVV.